The entry below describes one T cell receptor (beta chain). The antigen is undetermined. The sample originates from a study of OX40 agonist ivuxolimab in advanced cancers. Study overall: Three partial responders included one hepatocellular carcinoma patient and two cutaneous melanoma patients. Findings of the study overall: Among the lowest peripheral clonal expansion occurred in 0.1-3.0 mg/kg partial responders.

The CDR3 has 14 residues. Trimming at V came to 4 bases and at J to 3 bases, leaving 4 bases not matched to a gene. CDR1 GTSNPN and CDR2 SVGIG come from the germline V gene (reference sequence). Clones were sequenced by immunoSEQ multiplex PCR, and TCRdb holds only the in-frame ones, with some missing. Of around 45,000 clones listed, around 85% were seen once; the top ten hold 30% to 35%. The sequencing used CD4+ or CD8+ T cells sorted from blood, collected in a trial of the OX40 agonist ivuxolimab. The rearrangement links TRBV30 to TRBJ2-1, with 9 bases aligning to TRBD2. This clonotype was sampled from an adult with an advanced solid tumor such as melanoma, head and neck, liver or kidney cancer. The DNA of the CDR3 is TGTGCCTGGAATAGCGGGAGTCACTACAATGAGCAGTTCTTC. Translating gives CAWNSGSHYNEQFF.